Below, 21 T cell receptor beta chains from the same sample are listed, as sequenced in a study of regulatory T cells in long-lasting Graves disease. Construction of TCR beta libraries relied on iRepertoire HTBI primers and on Arm-PCR targeting CDR3 regions. TCRdb re-called the multiplex PCR reads through MiXCR, storing one row per CDR3 protein. Of more than 300,000 distinct CDR3 sequences in the sample, around 16% were seen once. The time point is: newly diagnosed GD, antithyroid drugs for less than 3 months. PBMCs were the source of the RNA used for TCR sequencing. These same records also appear under a second study, on T cells in Graves' hyperthyroidism and ophthalmopathy.

Sequenced here: peripheral blood mononuclear cells (PBMCs), sampled at new diagnosis, from a patient treated with antithyroid drugs. These receptors came from a woman between 18 and 29 years old with Graves disease.

This clonotype was picked up a small number of times. The chain uses TRBV6-5 and TRBJ1-3, with D maybe TRBD1 (6 bases). This CDR3 is 14 amino acids long. CDR1 MNHEY and CDR2 SVGAGI come from the germline V gene. V was shortened by 2 bases and J by 4 bases, with 9 bases between the two germline ends. CDR3 in DNA: TGTGCCAGCAGTTACCGGGGGCAAGGAAACACCATATATTTT. Protein sequence: CASSYRGQGNTIYF.

About this clonotype: The junction does not match germline at one end; this may be a read error. The V call is TRBV5-1, the J call TRBJ2-1, with a possible D match to TRBD2 (5 bases). The germline gives CDR1 SGHRS, CDR2 YFSETQ. The CDR3 consists of 14 residues. CDR3 sequence (DNA): TGTGCCAGCAGCTTAGGACTCATCTCTGGTGAGCAGTTCTTC. Protein: CASSLGLISGEQFF.

This clonotype appeared many times. V and J are TRBV7-3 and TRBJ2-2; TRBD2 might be the D (6 bases). Germline values: CDR1 SGHTA, CDR2 FQGTGA. Trimming shortened V by 5 bases and J by 4 bases, and 11 bases separated the two germline ends. The CDR3 is made up of 14 amino acids. Here the CDR3 reads CASSRDFSTGELFF. The CDR3 coding sequence is TGTGCCAGCAGCCGGGACTTCAGCACCGGGGAGCTGTTTTTT. Full variable domain (outside the CDR3, taken from reference TRBV7-3 and TRBJ2-2): GAGVSQTPSNKVTEKGKYVELRCDPISGHTALYWYRQSLGQGPEFLIYFQGTGAADDSGLPNDRFFAVRPEGSVSTLKIQRTERGDSAVYLCASSRDFSTGELFFGEGSRLTVL.

CDR3 bases: TGTGCCAGCAGTGACAGGCGACTGGTCTATGAAAAACTGTTTTTT. Translating it yields CASSDRRLVYEKLFF. The rearrangement links TRBV2 to TRBJ1-4; D is undetermined. Between the trimmed V and J ends, which lost 3 bases and 6 bases, there was a span of 14 bases. The CDR3 spans 15 residues. The V gene's germline CDR1 is SNHLY and CDR2 FYNNEI.

The chain has TRBV7-9 and TRBJ2-3, with 16 bases lining up with TRBD2. V trimming: 3 bases; J trimming: 1 base; junction bases outside the gene matches: 19. Germline values: CDR1 SEHNR, CDR2 FQNEAQ (reference sequence). The CDR3 totals 23 residues. CDR3 amino acids: CASSFGRNQGTSGRGYRTDTQYF. CDR3 coding DNA: TGTGCCAGCAGCTTTGGTCGTAACCAAGGGACTAGCGGGAGGGGGTACCGCACAGATACGCAGTATTTT.

The chain joins TRBV12-3 or TRBV12-4 to TRBJ1-5; a possible D gene is TRBD1 (6 bases). The CDR3 spans 13 residues. Trimming removed 7 bases from V and 7 bases from J, with 14 bases in between. CDR3 residues: CASTTDRRQPQHF. The CDR3 coding sequence is TGTGCCAGCACCACTGACAGGCGGCAGCCCCAGCATTTT.

Ten or more counts support this clonotype. This rearrangement joins TRBV12-3 or TRBV12-4 to TRBJ1-2; D is perhaps TRBD1 (6 bases). The CDR3 covers 14 residues. V lost 5 bases, J lost 5 bases, and 15 bases lay in between. The CDR3 reads CASSPDQQGYGYTF. The CDR3 nucleotides are TGTGCCAGCAGTCCCGATCAGCAGGGGTATGGCTACACCTTC.

This clonotype was seen more than once but under ten times. This CDR3 fails to terminate in the conserved phenylalanine or tryptophan, so it likely reflects a read error. The chain couples TRBV5-1 to TRBJ1-2; no clear D. Trimming left V 0 bases short and J 3 bases short, with 15 bases between. The length of the CDR3 is 16 residues. Germline V gene lookup returns CDR1 SGHRS and CDR2 YFSETQ. The chain's CDR3 is CASSLEPASGYYGYTL. The CDR3, as DNA: TGCGCCAGCAGCTTGGAGCCAGCCTCGGGGTACTATGGCTACACCCTC.

Notes on this clonotype: The junction departs from the called germline gene at one end, perhaps through a read error. The chain carries TRBV11-2 and TRBJ2-1; tentatively, D is TRBD1 (5 bases). The CDR3 totals 13 residues. From germline, CDR1 is SGHAT and CDR2 FQNNGV. The CDR3 DNA is TGCGCCAGCAGCCATGGACAACACAATGAGCAGTTCTTC. Protein product: CASSHGQHNEQFF. The whole variable domain, remainder taken from reference TRBV11-2 and TRBJ2-1, is EAGVAQSPRYKIIEKRQSVAFWCNPISGHATLYWYQQILGQGPKLLIQFQNNGVVDDSQLPKDRFSAERLKGVDSTLKIQPAKLEDSAVYLCASSHGQHNEQFFGPGTRLTVL.

This clonotype was counted ten times or more. The chain has TRBV14 and TRBJ2-1; no clear D gene. The CDR3 has 11 residues. Germline V lookup: CDR1 SGHDN, CDR2 FVKESK. Deletions cut 2 bases from V and 10 bases from J, with 6 bases between. The CDR3 sequence: CASSQRMEQFF. DNA of the CDR3: TGTGCCAGCAGCCAAAGGATGGAGCAGTTCTTC.

This clonotype was recorded a few times. The CDR3 reads CASSEITGKGNQPQHF. CDR3 nucleotide sequence: TGTGCCAGCAGTGAAATTACAGGGAAGGGCAATCAGCCCCAGCATTTT. The chain has TRBV2 and TRBJ1-5; TRBD1 is a possible D gene (6 bases). V was clipped by 2 bases and J by 2 bases, with 13 bases between them. CDR3 length equals 16 residues. The germline gives CDR1 SNHLY, CDR2 FYNNEI.

The sample holds many counts of this clonotype. The chain has TRBV12-3 or TRBV12-4 and TRBJ2-3, with TRBD1 identical over 9 bases. The CDR3 is 12 amino acids. Unmatched junction bases numbered 6, after V lost 5 bases and J lost 12 bases. The CDR3 loop reads CASSRGTGLQYF. CDR3 bases: TGTGCCAGCAGTAGAGGGACAGGGCTTCAGTATTTT.

For the CDR3, the DNA is TGTGCCAGCAGTGACGTCCGGACAGCTCAGCCCCAGCATTTT. This translates into CASSDVRTAQPQHF. The rearrangement links TRBV6-1 to TRBJ1-5; a possible D gene is TRBD1 (6 bases). Germline CDR1 reads MNHNS; CDR2 reads SASEGT. Trimming shortened V by 3 bases and J by 6 bases, and 12 bases separated the two germline ends. The CDR3 has 14 residues.

About this clonotype itself: Given a much more abundant clone one base away, this may be a read error. V is TRBV11-2 and J is TRBJ2-1, with D maybe TRBD1 (6 bases). The CDR3 runs to 14 residues. The germline V gene encodes CDR1 SGHAT and CDR2 FQNNGV. CDR3 sequence: CASSPQTGDNEQSF. The CDR3 DNA reads TGTGCCAGCAGCCCTCAGACTGGGGACAATGAGCAGTCCTTC.

The chain couples TRBV19 to TRBJ2-2, with a weak D call TRBD1 (6 bases). The CDR3 contains 15 residues. V lost 5 bases and J lost 2, with 12 bases in between. Germline V gene sequence: CDR1 LNHDA, CDR2 SQIVND (reference sequence). CDR3: CASSRPTGNTGELFF. In DNA form, the CDR3 reads TGTGCCAGTAGTCGGCCGACAGGAAACACCGGGGAGCTGTTTTTT.

On this clonotype itself: The conserved closing phenylalanine or tryptophan is absent in this CDR3, likely reflecting a read error. The CDR3: CASSFGQYGYGYTS. CDR3 in DNA: TGTGCCAGCAGTTTTGGACAGTACGGCTATGGCTACACCTCC. The chain uses TRBV12-3 or TRBV12-4 and TRBJ1-2, with D possibly matching TRBD1 (6 bases). The length of the CDR3 is 14 residues. V was clipped by 3 bases and J by 4 bases, with 12 bases between them.

This clonotype appeared many times. The CDR3 DNA follows: TGTGCCAGCAGTCAGGGTACCAAAAACATTCAGTACTTC. It is translated as CASSQGTKNIQYF. The chain links TRBV27 to TRBJ2-4; D might be TRBD1 (5 bases). The CDR3 contains 13 residues. Per the germline V gene, CDR1 is MNHEY and CDR2 is SMNVEV (reference sequence). V was cut by 5 bases and J by 2 bases, with 7 bases left in between.

The V gene is TRBV5-6, the J gene TRBJ1-5; no reliable D call. The V gene's germline CDR1 is SGHDT and CDR2 YYEEEE. The CDR3 extends over 16 amino acids. V lost 3 bases and J 5 bases, leaving 18 bases between the germline ends. CDR3 bases: TGTGCCAGCAGCTCTAACCGGCGTCAGCGTGATCAGCCCCAGCATTTT. It specifies CASSSNRRQRDQPQHF.

This clonotype showed up just a few times. The rearrangement joins TRBV20-1 to TRBJ2-5; 7 bases align to TRBD2. The CDR3 consists of 14 residues. The germline V gene has CDR1 DFQATT and CDR2 SNEGSKA (reference sequence). The J segment lost 8 bases and the V segment lost 1 base, leaving 10 bases of the junction unmatched. This CDR3 is CSARVWDYQDTQYF. DNA of the CDR3: TGCAGTGCTAGAGTATGGGACTACCAGGATACCCAGTACTTC.

As to this clonotype: This likely traces to a read error, being one base from a far larger clone. The CDR3 loop is CASNPGASEEQYF. The CDR3 bases are TGTGCCAGCAATCCCGGGGCTAGTGAAGAGCAGTACTTC. The V call is TRBV6-2 or TRBV6-3, the J call TRBJ2-7; D tentatively fits TRBD1 or TRBD2 (5 bases each). Germline values: CDR1 MNHEY, CDR2 SVGEGT. Between the trimmed V and J ends, which lost 7 bases and 7 bases, there was a span of 17 bases. This CDR3 has 13 amino acids.

The gene calls are TRBV4-1 and TRBJ2-3, with 7 bases identical to TRBD1. CDR1 MGHRA and CDR2 YSYEKL come from the germline V gene. CDR3 length: 15 residues. V gave up 6 bases and J gave up 0 bases; unmatched junction bases: 6. CDR3 DNA sequence: TGCGCCAGCAGGACGACAGGGTATAGCACAGATACGCAGTATTTT. This encodes CASRTTGYSTDTQYF.